The 30 T cell receptor beta chains below were found in one sample sequenced in a study of siplizumab effects on memory and regulatory T cells. Repertoires were generated with immunoSEQ multiplex PCR, while TCRdb's copy carries only in-frame clones and drops some. This table has fewer than 130,000 clones, around nine tenths appearing once. The sample was CD4+ T cells sorted from blood. These receptor sequences come from a human donor in good health.

V and J are TRBV7-2 and TRBJ1-4; no firm D call. Germline V gives CDR1 SGHTA, CDR2 FQGNSA. The CDR3 has 13 amino acids. V gave up 3 bases and J gave up 7 bases, with 9 bases separating them. The CDR3 DNA sequence: TGTGCCAGCAGCTTTTACATTCTTGAAAAACTGTTTTTT. Translation gives CASSFYILEKLFF.

The CDR3 nucleotides are TGTGCCAGTACCCCGGGACAGAGGCCCAACTATGGCTACACCTTC. Translated: CASTPGQRPNYGYTF. This rearrangement joins TRBV19 to TRBJ1-2, with TRBD1 identical over 7 bases. The CDR3 has 15 amino acids. The germline gives CDR1 LNHDA, CDR2 SQIVND (reference sequence). J lost 2 bases, V lost 7 bases, and 10 bases had no gene match.

The chain employs TRBV27 and TRBJ2-5; D perhaps matches TRBD1 (5 bases). V shed 8 bases and J shed 7 bases, with 26 bases lying between them. The CDR3 spans 16 residues. Germline V gives CDR1 MNHEY, CDR2 SMNVEV (reference sequence). CDR3 DNA: TGTGCCAGCCAACGTGGGGCAGGGCCCTACCTAGGGACCCAGTACTTC. Translated: CASQRGAGPYLGTQYF.

This chain links TRBV6-1 with TRBJ2-7, with 9 nucleotides matching TRBD1. The CDR3 has 15 residues. V trimming: 4 bases; J trimming: 3 bases; junction bases outside the gene matches: 7. The germline V gene has CDR1 MNHNS and CDR2 SASEGT. CDR3 sequence reads: CASSAIPGQGYEQYF. As DNA, the CDR3 is TGTGCCAGCAGTGCCATCCCGGGACAGGGCTACGAGCAGTACTTC.

The chain uses TRBV6-5 and TRBJ1-2; possible D gene TRBD1, 6 bases. Germline CDR1 reads MNHEY; CDR2 reads SVGAGI. V shed 0 bases and J shed 7 bases, with 9 bases lying between them. This CDR3 is built from 13 residues. Here the CDR3 reads CASSYSGGSGYTF. The CDR3 nucleotides read TGTGCCAGCAGTTACTCCGGGGGCAGTGGCTACACCTTC.

The chain couples TRBV5-5 to TRBJ1-2; TRBD1 matches 8 bases. Germline CDR1 is SGHKS and CDR2 is YYEKEE (reference sequence). With 4 bases clipped from V and 0 bases from J, the junction kept 8 bases outside the gene matches. This CDR3 region has 16 residues. CDR3 amino acids: CASSPGTGQTNYGYTF. The CDR3 DNA sequence: TGTGCCAGCAGCCCTGGGACAGGCCAAACTAACTATGGCTACACCTTC.

CDR3 in DNA: TGTGCCAGCTCACCACCGGGACTCCTCTATCCCCGCTCTGGAAACACCATATATTTT. As protein: CASSPPGLLYPRSGNTIYF. The chain joins TRBV18 to TRBJ1-3, with D tentatively TRBD1 (5 bases). The germline V and J ends were trimmed by 0 bases and 0 bases, with 18 bases remaining between them. The CDR3 is 19 residues long. Germline V gene lookup returns CDR1 KGHSH and CDR2 LQKENI.

This clone was seen only a few times. As DNA, the CDR3 is TGTGCCAGCAGCCAAGACCTACTACAAGAGACCCAGTACTTC. Residues: CASSQDLLQETQYF. The chain links TRBV4-2 to TRBJ2-5; D is ambiguous. Trimming cost V 0 bases and J 2 bases, with 7 bases left between them. CDR3 size: 14 residues. Germline V gene sequence: CDR1 LGHNA, CDR2 YNFKEQ.

V is TRBV7-9 and J is TRBJ1-5; tentative D call: TRBD1 (5 bases). Germline V CDR1 and CDR2: SEHNR, FQNEAQ (reference sequence). Trimming cost V 5 bases and J 7 bases, with 15 bases left between them. CDR3 length equals 14 residues. CDR3 DNA: TGTGCCAGCAGCCCAGCGGGGGGAGGACAGCCCCAGCATTTT. It codes for CASSPAGGGQPQHF.

The chain employs TRBV6-5 and TRBJ1-2; 7 bases are a match to TRBD1. The ends lost 5 bases at V and 0 bases at J; junction bases unmatched: 6. Germline CDR1 MNHEY, CDR2 SVGAGI. This CDR3 is built from 15 residues. CDR3 in amino acids: CASSGDRATNYGYTF. Written as DNA, the CDR3 is TGTGCCAGCAGTGGCGACAGGGCGACTAACTATGGCTACACCTTC.

The chain couples TRBV27 to TRBJ1-1, with TRBD1 as a possible D gene (6 bases). The germline gives CDR1 MNHEY, CDR2 SMNVEV (reference sequence). The V gene lost 6 bases and the J gene lost 12 bases, with 17 bases spanning the gap. There are 12 residues in the CDR3. The CDR3 spells CASSSGGGRTFF. In nucleotides, the CDR3 is TGTGCCAGCAGCTCCGGGGGCGGGAGAACTTTCTTT.

The chain combines TRBV25-1 with TRBJ1-3, with TRBD1 matching 7 bases. V was clipped by 6 bases and J by 0 bases; unmatched bases: 5. Germline V gives CDR1 MGHDK, CDR2 SYGVNS. The CDR3 consists of 15 residues. CDR3 in amino acids: CASSRDRFSGNTIYF. Written as DNA, the CDR3 is TGTGCCAGCAGCCGGGACAGATTCTCTGGAAACACCATATATTTT.

Of note for this clone: The same CDR3 arises from other DNA sequences in this sample as well. V and J are TRBV6-5 and TRBJ1-2; D not resolved. Germline CDR1 MNHEY, CDR2 SVGAGI. The CDR3 sequence is 14 residues long. V was shortened by 0 bases and J by 2 bases, with 7 bases between the two germline ends. The CDR3 DNA reads TGTGCCAGCAGTTACTCCCGACGGAACTATGGCTACACCTTC. This encodes CASSYSRRNYGYTF.

This clone was detected once. This sequence joins TRBV5-1 and TRBJ1-4; 8 bases match TRBD1. The V segment lost 4 bases and the J segment 7 bases; nucleotides outside the gene matches: 6. CDR3 length: 14 amino acids. In germline, CDR1 is SGHRS, CDR2 YFSETQ. The CDR3 DNA follows: TGCGCCAGCAGCCAGGGACAGGAAGGTGAAAAACTGTTTTTT. Its translation: CASSQGQEGEKLFF. The whole variable domain, filled in from reference TRBV5-1 and TRBJ1-4, reads KAGVTQTPRYLIKTRGQQVTLSCSPISGHRSVSWYQQTPGQGLQFLFEYFSETQRNKGNFPGRFSGRQFSNSRSEMNVSTLELGDSALYLCASSQGQEGEKLFFGSGTQLSVL.

V and J are TRBV18 and TRBJ2-5; D perhaps matches TRBD1 (6 bases). Trimming shortened V by 0 bases and J by 4 bases, and 9 bases separated the two germline ends. CDR1 KGHSH and CDR2 LQKENI come from the germline V gene. The CDR3 consists of 14 residues. The chain's CDR3 is CASSPPSQGETQYF. The CDR3 DNA follows: TGTGCCAGCTCACCACCGTCACAGGGAGAGACCCAGTACTTC.

The chain combines TRBV6-5 with TRBJ1-1, with D possibly TRBD1 on 5 matching bases. The germline CDR1 and CDR2 sequences are MNHEY and SVGAGI. With 5 bases removed from V and 4 bases from J, the gap between germline ends came to 11 bases. There are 13 residues in the CDR3. The chain's CDR3 is CASSPGFGTEAFF. DNA for the CDR3: TGTGCCAGCAGTCCAGGGTTCGGCACTGAAGCTTTCTTT.

V is TRBV6-1 and J is TRBJ2-4, with TRBD1 matching 10 bases. Germline loops: CDR1 MNHNS, CDR2 SASEGT. This CDR3 has 15 residues. V lost 10 bases to trimming and J lost 4 bases; unmatched junction nucleotides: 10. The CDR3 nucleotides read TGTGCCACTATGGCCCTGGGACAGGGGAAAAACATTCAGTACTTC. This codes for CATMALGQGKNIQYF.

V and J are TRBV11-2 and TRBJ2-5, with 7 nucleotides matching TRBD2. The V segment lost 2 bases and the J segment 4 bases; nucleotides outside the gene matches: 16. Germline CDR1 is SGHAT and CDR2 is FQNNGV. The CDR3 has 18 residues. As DNA, the CDR3 is TGTGCCAGCAGCTTACGGCGGGGCCGCAACCCGGGGGGAGAGACCCAGTACTTC. This translates into CASSLRRGRNPGGETQYF.

The V and J genes are TRBV10-1 and TRBJ2-3, with 7 positions matching TRBD2. V was pared by 6 bases and J by 1 base, with 7 bases of the junction left unmatched. This CDR3 is 15 amino acids long. Germline values: CDR1 WNHNN, CDR2 SYGVQD (reference sequence). The CDR3 loop is CASSDLAGGTDTQYF. The CDR3 nucleotides are TGCGCCAGCAGCGATCTTGCGGGAGGCACAGATACGCAGTATTTT.

The V and J genes are TRBV11-2 and TRBJ1-3; D is perhaps TRBD1 (6 bases). The CDR3 has 15 amino acids. Germline CDR1 SGHAT, CDR2 FQNNGV. CDR3 in DNA: TGTGCGACCAGGCGGGGGCTGAGGGGGGGAAACACCATATATTTT. It translates to CATRRGLRGGNTIYF. The whole variable domain, filled in from reference TRBV11-2 and TRBJ1-3, reads EAGVAQSPRYKIIEKRQSVAFWCNPISGHATLYWYQQILGQGPKLLIQFQNNGVVDDSQLPKDRFSAERLKGVDSTLKIQPAKLEDSAVYLCATRRGLRGGNTIYFGEGSWLTVV.

The chain is built from TRBV5-4 and TRBJ2-6; no definite D call. The CDR3 totals 14 residues. Trimming cost V 4 bases and J 11 bases, with 16 bases left between them. The germline CDR1 and CDR2 sequences are SGHNT and YYREEE (reference sequence). The CDR3 region is CASSRTPLVDVLTF. DNA of the CDR3: TGTGCCAGCAGCCGAACACCTCTCGTCGACGTCCTGACTTTC.

J is TRBJ1-2 and V is TRBV7-2; 9 bases are shared with TRBD1. The CDR3 extends over 17 amino acids. V was pared by 1 base and J by 8 bases, with 14 bases of the junction left unmatched. Germline V gives CDR1 SGHTA, CDR2 FQGNSA. The CDR3 bases are TGTGCCAGCAGCTTAGATTCGATGGGACAGGGTGGAAGAGGCTACACCTTC. Residues: CASSLDSMGQGGRGYTF.

The chain recombines TRBV18 with TRBJ2-7; 8 nucleotides line up with TRBD1. Trimming cost V 4 bases and J 4 bases; bases outside gene matches: 9. The CDR3 sequence is 15 residues long. The V gene's germline CDR1 is KGHSH and CDR2 LQKENI. The DNA of the CDR3 is TGTGCCAGCTCACGTTCGACAGGGGAACTTTACGAGCAGTACTTC. This sequence encodes CASSRSTGELYEQYF.

The table lists this clone with a count of one. The chain employs TRBV10-3 and TRBJ2-2; the D gene is possibly TRBD2 (6 bases). With 10 bases removed from V and 1 base from J, the gap between germline ends came to 13 bases. This CDR3 spans 14 amino acids. Germline CDR1 ENHRY, CDR2 SYGVKD. CDR3 coding DNA: TGTGCCACTAGGGACTGGGGGAACACCGGGGAGCTGTTTTTT. Translating gives CATRDWGNTGELFF.

The chain is built from TRBV19 and TRBJ1-1; D not resolved. V lost 1 base, J lost 8 bases, and 11 bases lay in between. CDR1 is LNHDA and CDR2 is SQIVND in the germline V gene (reference sequence). The CDR3 runs 13 residues. Here the CDR3 reads CASSIAVRQEAFF. CDR3 DNA sequence: TGTGCCAGTAGTATAGCAGTCCGGCAGGAAGCTTTCTTT. The full variable domain, with the rest looked up from reference TRBV19 and TRBJ1-1, is DGGITQSPKYLFRKEGQNVTLSCEQNLNHDAMYWYRQDPGQGLRLIYYSQIVNDFQKGDIAEGYSVSREKKESFPLTVTSAQKNPTAFYLCASSIAVRQEAFFGQGTRLTVV.

The chain uses TRBV27 and TRBJ1-3; a possible D gene is TRBD1 (6 bases). Germline CDR1 reads MNHEY; CDR2 reads SMNVEV (reference sequence). Trimming cost V 2 bases and J 0 bases, with 8 bases left between them. There are 15 residues in the CDR3. This CDR3 is CASSLTGLSGNTIYF. The CDR3 DNA reads TGTGCCAGCAGTTTAACAGGGCTCTCTGGAAACACCATATATTTT.

This clone was picked up one time. The chain employs TRBV5-1 and TRBJ2-7; 7 nucleotides agree with TRBD1. Germline CDR1 SGHRS, CDR2 YFSETQ. V shed 0 bases and J 0 bases; nucleotides not matched to a gene: 6. The CDR3 totals 16 residues. CDR3 bases: TGCGCCAGCAGCTTGGGACAGGGACCATCCTCCTACGAGCAGTACTTC. As protein: CASSLGQGPSSYEQYF.

This chain links TRBV6-4 with TRBJ2-7; perhaps TRBD1 as D (6 bases). The CDR3 is made up of 14 amino acids. Germline loops: CDR1 MRHNA, CDR2 SNTAGT. The V and J ends lost 5 bases and 0 bases respectively, with 11 bases between them. The CDR3 nucleotides are TGTGCCAGCAGTCCACAGACAGGCTCCTACGAGCAGTACTTC. Translated: CASSPQTGSYEQYF.

This clone was recorded once. The J gene is TRBJ2-3, the V gene TRBV15, with TRBD2 matching over 8 bases. Germline V lookup: CDR1 LNHNV, CDR2 YYDKDF (reference sequence). J was trimmed by 2 bases and V by 5 bases; bases with no gene match: 9. The CDR3 runs to 16 residues. The CDR3 sequence is CATSVGGAGHTDTQYF. The CDR3 coding sequence is TGTGCCACCAGCGTCGGGGGGGCGGGACACACAGATACGCAGTATTTT.

CDR3 nucleotide sequence: TGTGCCAGCAGTCCCGTCGGGGGGGATGGCTACACCTTC. Translating gives CASSPVGGDGYTF. The chain couples TRBV6-4 to TRBJ1-2; the D gene is possibly TRBD1 (5 bases). Germline lookup yields CDR1 MRHNA and CDR2 SNTAGT. This CDR3 spans 13 amino acids. V was cut by 5 bases and J by 6 bases, with 13 bases left in between.